The 30 T cell receptor beta chains below come from one sample, sequenced in a study of T cell clones after liver transplantation. This table comes from immunoSEQ multiplex PCR, and its TCRdb copy is limited to in-frame clones, with some not included. The sample has roughly 80,000 clones; around four fifths are singletons. Material: CD4+ T cells from blood, obtained at the 22-month timepoint. All receptors come from a human patient who received a liver transplant. Some of the T cells might come from the graft donor.

Here the CDR3 DNA reads TGTGCCTGGAGGGAATCGCAAGAGACCCAGTACTTC. This translates into CAWRESQETQYF. The chain recombines TRBV30 with TRBJ2-5; D ambiguous. There are 12 residues in the CDR3. Between the trimmed V and J ends, which lost 3 bases and 2 bases, there was a span of 7 bases. Germline V CDR1 and CDR2: GTSNPN, SVGIG (reference sequence).

This chain uses TRBV6-1 with TRBJ2-1; 12 bases match TRBD2. The CDR3 loop spans 15 amino acids. J was trimmed by 10 bases and V by 5 bases; bases with no gene match: 9. Germline V lookup: CDR1 MNHNS, CDR2 SASEGT. The CDR3 reads CASSRLAGVFSEQFF. CDR3 nucleotides: TGTGCCAGCAGTAGACTAGCGGGAGTGTTCAGCGAGCAGTTCTTC.

V and J are TRBV5-1 and TRBJ2-1, with D possibly matching TRBD1 (7 bases). This CDR3 contains 16 residues. V gave up 2 bases and J gave up 0 bases, with 12 bases separating them. Germline lookup yields CDR1 SGHRS and CDR2 YFSETQ. The CDR3: CASSLSQGGSYNEQFF. As DNA, the CDR3 is TGCGCCAGCAGCTTATCGCAGGGGGGCTCCTACAATGAGCAGTTCTTC.

The rearrangement links TRBV10-3 to TRBJ2-3; 10 bases are a match to TRBD1. This CDR3 contains 14 residues. Germline loops: CDR1 ENHRY, CDR2 SYGVKD. V dropped 4 bases and J dropped 5; count of bases not matched to a gene: 3. Here the CDR3 reads CAISVRDRGDTQYF. CDR3 DNA: TGTGCCATCAGTGTCAGGGACAGGGGAGATACGCAGTATTTT.

The V call is TRBV7-9, the J call TRBJ1-2, with 9 bases lining up with TRBD1. Germline-derived CDR1 and CDR2 are SEHNR and FQNEAQ (reference sequence). Germline trimming cut 5 bases from V and 7 bases from J; bases unmatched to any gene: 11. The CDR3 has 15 residues. In DNA form, the CDR3 reads TGTGCCAGCAGCGCACCCGGGACAGGGAGAACTGGCTACACCTTC. This encodes CASSAPGTGRTGYTF.

The rearrangement joins TRBV6-5 to TRBJ2-1, with TRBD2 identical over 15 bases. The V gene end was trimmed by 4 bases and the J gene end by 8 bases; junction bases not matched to a gene: 6. CDR1 and CDR2 (germline): MNHEY, SVGAGI. The CDR3 is 16 amino acids. The CDR3 spells CASSLTGTSGRYEQFF. CDR3 bases: TGTGCCAGCAGTTTGACCGGGACTAGCGGGAGGTATGAGCAGTTCTTC.

V gene TRBV5-1 combines with J gene TRBJ2-1; tentatively, D is TRBD1 or TRBD2 (5 bases each). This CDR3 region has 15 residues. Trimming took 2 bases from V and 2 from J, leaving 11 bases between them. Per the germline V gene, CDR1 is SGHRS and CDR2 is YFSETQ. The CDR3 spells CASSFGGVPYNEQFF. In DNA form, the CDR3 reads TGCGCCAGCAGCTTTGGGGGTGTGCCCTACAATGAGCAGTTCTTC.

The chain is built from TRBV7-2 and TRBJ2-2; D is undetermined. The CDR3 sequence is 13 residues long. The germline V and J ends were trimmed by 5 bases and 1 base, with 5 bases remaining between them. Germline V gene lookup returns CDR1 SGHTA and CDR2 FQGNSA. The CDR3 nucleotides read TGTGCCAGCAGCGACCGGAACACCGGGGAGCTGTTTTTT. Its translation is CASSDRNTGELFF.

The chain couples TRBV4-3 to TRBJ1-2, with TRBD1 identical over 7 bases. The junction had 6 bases not matched to a gene; V was cut back by 0 bases and J by 8 bases. The CDR3 runs to 14 residues. From germline, CDR1 is LGHNA and CDR2 YSLEER. The CDR3 bases are TGCGCCAGCAGCCAAGAGGGGCAGGGGGGAGGCTACACCTTC. Translated: CASSQEGQGGGYTF.

The CDR3 is CASRGPGSYEQYF. CDR3 DNA sequence: TGTGCCAGCAGGGGCCCAGGGTCCTACGAGCAGTACTTC. V is TRBV11-1 and J is TRBJ2-7, with TRBD1 as a possible D gene (5 bases). Germline lookup yields CDR1 SGHAT and CDR2 FQDESV (reference sequence). The CDR3 is 13 amino acids. V was trimmed by 6 bases and J by 1 base, leaving 10 bases between them.

This chain connects TRBV5-6 to TRBJ1-4; D gene ambiguous. CDR1 SGHDT and CDR2 YYEEEE come from the germline V gene. This CDR3 is 15 amino acids long. With 1 base removed from V and 4 bases from J, the gap between germline ends came to 11 bases. CDR3: CASSLLEADNEKLFF. The CDR3 DNA reads as TGTGCCAGCAGCTTGTTGGAGGCGGATAATGAAAAACTGTTTTTT.

The CDR3 is CASSLERGLTDTQYF. The CDR3 nucleotides read TGTGCCAGCAGCTTGGAGCGGGGCTTGACTGATACGCAGTATTTT. The V and J genes are TRBV7-2 and TRBJ2-3; 7 nucleotides line up with TRBD2. Germline loops: CDR1 SGHTA, CDR2 FQGNSA. The CDR3 length is 15 residues. V shed 3 bases and J 6 bases; nucleotides not matched to a gene: 9.

The J gene is TRBJ2-2, the V gene TRBV5-5; the D gene is possibly TRBD1 (5 bases). Germline V lookup: CDR1 SGHKS, CDR2 YYEKEE (reference sequence). V was shortened by 2 bases and J by 6 bases, with 14 bases between the two germline ends. This CDR3 region has 15 residues. The CDR3 is CASSFSSGIAGELFF. The CDR3, as DNA: TGTGCCAGCAGCTTTTCGTCAGGGATCGCCGGGGAGCTGTTTTTT.

This clone has a count of ten or more. This rearrangement joins TRBV29-1 to TRBJ1-5, with no clear D. From germline, CDR1 is SQVTM and CDR2 ANQGSEA. The V end was cut by 5 bases, the J end by 2 bases, with 13 bases between. There are 14 residues in the CDR3. The CDR3 is CSVQSGFGNQPQHF. The DNA of the CDR3 is TGCAGCGTTCAGTCGGGTTTCGGCAATCAGCCCCAGCATTTT.

The chain joins TRBV2 to TRBJ1-3; D might be TRBD1 (6 bases). V gave up 0 bases and J gave up 1 base, with 7 bases separating them. Germline values: CDR1 SNHLY, CDR2 FYNNEI. This CDR3 comprises 15 residues. CDR3 in amino acids: CASSEARGSGNTIYF. The CDR3, as DNA: TGTGCCAGCAGTGAAGCCAGGGGATCTGGAAACACCATATATTTT.

The V and J genes are TRBV29-1 and TRBJ1-4, with 7 bases lining up with TRBD1. V was clipped by 5 bases and J by 7 bases; unmatched bases: 7. CDR3 length: 13 residues. Per the germline V gene, CDR1 is SQVTM and CDR2 is ANQGSEA. The chain's CDR3 is CSVWGQPSEKLFF. The CDR3 nucleotides are TGCAGCGTTTGGGGACAGCCAAGTGAAAAACTGTTTTTT.

The V gene is TRBV5-1, the J gene TRBJ2-5, with unresolved D. Germline CDR1 is SGHRS and CDR2 is YFSETQ. Trimming shortened V by 1 base and J by 5 bases, and 12 bases separated the two germline ends. This CDR3 is 14 amino acids long. Here the CDR3 DNA reads TGCGCCAGCAGCTTGCGGGTCGGGCGGGAGACCCAGTACTTC. It specifies CASSLRVGRETQYF.

The chain joins TRBV9 to TRBJ1-4; 8 nucleotides align to TRBD1. The CDR3 contains 14 residues. V trimming: 0 bases; J trimming: 8 bases; junction bases outside the gene matches: 3. Germline CDR1 and CDR2: SGDLS and YYNGEE. The chain's CDR3 is CASSVAGGGEKLFF. CDR3 DNA: TGTGCCAGCAGCGTAGCAGGGGGCGGAGAAAAACTGTTTTTT.

V is TRBV7-2 and J is TRBJ2-1; D is uncertain. The CDR3 runs to 15 residues. The germline V gene encodes CDR1 SGHTA and CDR2 FQGNSA. V was cut by 8 bases and J by 2 bases, with 16 bases left in between. The CDR3 sequence: CASSRTSLAYNEQFF. The CDR3, as DNA: TGTGCCAGCTCGCGGACCAGTCTGGCCTACAATGAGCAGTTCTTC.

This clone was recorded once. The CDR3 region is CSAIGQGGTEAFF. CDR3 coding DNA: TGCAGCGCTATAGGACAGGGGGGGACTGAAGCTTTCTTT. This chain links TRBV29-1 with TRBJ1-1; the match to TRBD1 covers 10 bases. CDR1 is SQVTM and CDR2 is ANQGSEA in the germline V gene. J gave up 5 bases and V 7 bases, and 7 bases lay outside the gene matches. This CDR3 is 13 amino acids long. Full variable domain (rest looked up from reference TRBV29-1 and TRBJ1-1): SAVISQKPSRDICQRGTSLTIQCQVDSQVTMMFWYRQQPGQSLTLIATANQGSEATYESGFVIDKFPISRPNLTFSTLTVSNMSPEDSSIYLCSAIGQGGTEAFFGQGTRLTVV.

The V gene is TRBV5-1, the J gene TRBJ2-3, with TRBD2 matching over 9 bases. The CDR3 spans 15 residues. The ends lost 3 bases at V and 2 bases at J; junction bases unmatched: 4. Germline V gene data show CDR1 as SGHRS and CDR2 as YFSETQ. CDR3 amino acids: CASSYGTSPTDTQYF. CDR3 DNA sequence: TGCGCCAGCAGCTACGGGACTAGCCCCACAGATACGCAGTATTTT.

The chain recombines TRBV7-2 with TRBJ1-3; D perhaps matches TRBD1 (5 bases). This CDR3 contains 15 residues. Germline CDR1 SGHTA, CDR2 FQGNSA. Trimming cost V 1 base and J 5 bases, with 12 bases left between them. The CDR3 bases are TGTGCCAGCAGCTTAGACGCAGGGCTTAGAAACACCATATATTTT. Translated: CASSLDAGLRNTIYF.

The chain uses TRBV5-1 and TRBJ1-1; no definite D call. Trimming shortened V by 4 bases and J by 6 bases, and 13 bases separated the two germline ends. Germline V gene data show CDR1 as SGHRS and CDR2 as YFSETQ. CDR3 size: 13 residues. The CDR3 region has the DNA TGCGCCAGCAGCCCAGGAGCTTTGCCTGAAGCTTTCTTT. This gives the protein CASSPGALPEAFF.

The chain recombines TRBV7-8 with TRBJ1-4; D may be TRBD1 (5 bases). Germline CDR1 SGHVS, CDR2 FQNEAQ. The CDR3 loop spans 13 amino acids. Trimming left V 2 bases short and J 8 bases short, with 9 bases between. DNA for the CDR3: TGTGCCAGCAGCTTAAGGGACCAGGAAAAACTGTTTTTT. Residues: CASSLRDQEKLFF.

The chain has TRBV7-2 and TRBJ2-7; TRBD2 agrees at 11 bases. After removal of 7 bases from V and 5 bases from J, the junction contained 7 bases not matched to a gene. This CDR3 region has 14 residues. Germline CDR1 reads SGHTA; CDR2 reads FQGNSA. CDR3 sequence (DNA): TGTGCCAGCAAAATTACTAGCGGGAGCAACGAGCAGTACTTC. It translates to CASKITSGSNEQYF. The variable domain in full, with the rest retrieved from reference TRBV7-2 and TRBJ2-7, is GAGVSQSPSNKVTEKGKDVELRCDPISGHTALYWYRQSLGQGLEFLIYFQGNSAPDKSGLPSDRFSAERTGGSVSTLTIQRTQQEDSAVYLCASKITSGSNEQYFGPGTRLTVT.

The chain has TRBV27 and TRBJ1-2; D is ambiguous. Between the trimmed V and J ends, which lost 0 bases and 3 bases, there was a span of 14 bases. The CDR3 spans 16 residues. Per the germline V gene, CDR1 is MNHEY and CDR2 is SMNVEV (reference sequence). Here the CDR3 DNA reads TGTGCCAGCAGTTTATCGACCGACCCTCCCTACTATGGCTACACCTTC. It translates to CASSLSTDPPYYGYTF.

The chain uses TRBV29-1 and TRBJ1-1; TRBD1 is a possible D gene (6 bases). Germline CDR1 is SQVTM and CDR2 is ANQGSEA. V was cut by 7 bases and J by 7 bases, with 19 bases left in between. CDR3 length equals 13 residues. CDR3 sequence reads: CSGLGQIGSEAFF. The DNA for the CDR3 is TGCAGCGGACTGGGACAAATTGGAAGTGAAGCTTTCTTT.

The chain is built from TRBV6-6 and TRBJ2-3; no reliable D call. CDR3 size: 15 residues. From germline, CDR1 is MNHNY and CDR2 SVGAGI (reference sequence). V was shortened by 5 bases and J by 0 bases, with 12 bases between the two germline ends. The CDR3 nucleotides are TGTGCCAGCAGTACTCGGACGGCTAGCACAGATACGCAGTATTTT. Its translation is CASSTRTASTDTQYF.

V and J are TRBV18 and TRBJ2-5; weak D call: TRBD1 (5 bases). There are 14 residues in the CDR3. V lost 0 bases and J lost 1, with 6 bases in between. Germline lookup yields CDR1 KGHSH and CDR2 LQKENI. CDR3 DNA: TGTGCCAGCTCACCACCGGGGCCCCAAGAGACCCAGTACTTC. Translating gives CASSPPGPQETQYF.

This chain links TRBV10-3 with TRBJ1-3; no definite D call. The germline V gene has CDR1 ENHRY and CDR2 SYGVKD. The CDR3 extends over 14 amino acids. V was cut by 3 bases and J by 0 bases, with 6 bases left in between. The CDR3 loop reads CAISDSLSGNTIYF. CDR3 sequence (DNA): TGTGCCATCAGTGACAGTCTCTCTGGAAACACCATATATTTT.